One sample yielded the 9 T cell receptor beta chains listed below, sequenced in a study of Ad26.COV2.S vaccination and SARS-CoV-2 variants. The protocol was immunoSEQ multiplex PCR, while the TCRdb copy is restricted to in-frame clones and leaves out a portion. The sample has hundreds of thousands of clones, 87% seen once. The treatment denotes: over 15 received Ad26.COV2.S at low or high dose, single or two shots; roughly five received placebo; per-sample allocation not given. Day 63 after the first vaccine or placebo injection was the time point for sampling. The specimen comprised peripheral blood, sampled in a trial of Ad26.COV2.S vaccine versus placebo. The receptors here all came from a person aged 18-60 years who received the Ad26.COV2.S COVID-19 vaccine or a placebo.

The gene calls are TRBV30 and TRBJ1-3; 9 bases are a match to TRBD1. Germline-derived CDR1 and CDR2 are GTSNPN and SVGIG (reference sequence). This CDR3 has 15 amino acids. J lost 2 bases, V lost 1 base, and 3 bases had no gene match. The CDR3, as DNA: TGTGCCTGGAGTGAAGGGGACAGGGCTGGAAACACCATATATTTT. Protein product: CAWSEGDRAGNTIYF.

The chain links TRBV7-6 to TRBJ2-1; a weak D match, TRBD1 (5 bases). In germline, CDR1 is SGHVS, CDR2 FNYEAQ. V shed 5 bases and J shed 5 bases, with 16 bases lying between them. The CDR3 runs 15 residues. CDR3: CASSPMRQRDNEQFF. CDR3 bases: TGTGCCAGCAGCCCTATGAGACAGCGAGACAATGAGCAGTTCTTC.

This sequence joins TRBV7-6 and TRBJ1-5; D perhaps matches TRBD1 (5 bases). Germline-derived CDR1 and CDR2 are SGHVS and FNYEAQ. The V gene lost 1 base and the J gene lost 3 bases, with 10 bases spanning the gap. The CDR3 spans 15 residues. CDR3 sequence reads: CASSLGPGTNQPQHF. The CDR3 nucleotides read TGTGCCAGCAGCTTAGGCCCGGGGACCAATCAGCCCCAGCATTTT.

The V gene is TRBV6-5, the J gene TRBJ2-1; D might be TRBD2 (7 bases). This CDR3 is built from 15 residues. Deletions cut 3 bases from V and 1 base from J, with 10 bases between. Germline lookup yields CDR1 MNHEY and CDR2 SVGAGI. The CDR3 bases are TGTGCCAGCAGTTATGAGGGGGGGTCCTACAATGAGCAGTTCTTC. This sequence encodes CASSYEGGSYNEQFF.

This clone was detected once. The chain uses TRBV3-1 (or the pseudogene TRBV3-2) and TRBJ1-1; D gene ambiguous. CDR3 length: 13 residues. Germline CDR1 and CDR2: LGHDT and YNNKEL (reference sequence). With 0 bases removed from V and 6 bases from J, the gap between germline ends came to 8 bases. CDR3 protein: CASSQDLASEAFF. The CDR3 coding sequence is TGTGCCAGCAGCCAAGATCTGGCGTCTGAAGCTTTCTTT.

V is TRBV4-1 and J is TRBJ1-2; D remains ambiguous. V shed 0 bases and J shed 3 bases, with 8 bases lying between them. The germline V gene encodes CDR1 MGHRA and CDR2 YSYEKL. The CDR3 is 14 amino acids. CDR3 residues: CASSQDGRDYGYTF. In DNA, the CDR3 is TGCGCCAGCAGCCAAGATGGGCGGGACTATGGCTACACCTTC.

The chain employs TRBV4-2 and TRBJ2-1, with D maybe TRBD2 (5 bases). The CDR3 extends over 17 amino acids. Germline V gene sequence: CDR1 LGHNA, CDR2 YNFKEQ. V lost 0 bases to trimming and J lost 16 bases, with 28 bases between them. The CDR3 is CASSQDPLSVLGSLDFF. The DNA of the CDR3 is TGTGCCAGCAGCCAAGATCCCCTCTCCGTACTAGGCTCTCTAGATTTCTTC.

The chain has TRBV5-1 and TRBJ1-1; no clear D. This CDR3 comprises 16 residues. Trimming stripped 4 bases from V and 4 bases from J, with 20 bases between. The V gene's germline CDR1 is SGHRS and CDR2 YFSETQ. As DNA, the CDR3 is TGCGCCAGCAGCGGGAAGCCGGTCGGGGAGGGCACTGAAGCTTTCTTT. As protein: CASSGKPVGEGTEAFF. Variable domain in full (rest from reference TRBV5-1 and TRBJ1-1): KAGVTQTPRYLIKTRGQQVTLSCSPISGHRSVSWYQQTPGQGLQFLFEYFSETQRNKGNFPGRFSGRQFSNSRSEMNVSTLELGDSALYLCASSGKPVGEGTEAFFGQGTRLTVV.

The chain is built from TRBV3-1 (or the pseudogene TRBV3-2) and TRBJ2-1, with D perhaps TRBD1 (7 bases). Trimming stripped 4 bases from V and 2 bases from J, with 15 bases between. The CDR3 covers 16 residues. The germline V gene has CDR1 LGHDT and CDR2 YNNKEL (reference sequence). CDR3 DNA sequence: TGTGCCAGCAGCCCGCGCAGGGGGGCCGCCTACAATGAGCAGTTCTTC. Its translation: CASSPRRGAAYNEQFF.